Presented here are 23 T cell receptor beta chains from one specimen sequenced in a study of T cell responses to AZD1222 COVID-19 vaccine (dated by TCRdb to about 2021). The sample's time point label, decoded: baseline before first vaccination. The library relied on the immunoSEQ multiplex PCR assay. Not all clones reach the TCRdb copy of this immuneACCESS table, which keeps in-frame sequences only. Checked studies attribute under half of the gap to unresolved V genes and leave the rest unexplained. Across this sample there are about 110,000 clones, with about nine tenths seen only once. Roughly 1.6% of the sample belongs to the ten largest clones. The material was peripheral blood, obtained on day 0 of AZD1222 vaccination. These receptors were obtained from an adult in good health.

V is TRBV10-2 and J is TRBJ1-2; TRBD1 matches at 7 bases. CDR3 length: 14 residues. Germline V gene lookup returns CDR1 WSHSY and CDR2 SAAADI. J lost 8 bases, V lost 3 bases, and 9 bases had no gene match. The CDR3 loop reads CASSDFGTVGGYTF. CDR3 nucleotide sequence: TGCGCCAGCAGTGATTTCGGGACAGTCGGCGGCTACACCTTC.

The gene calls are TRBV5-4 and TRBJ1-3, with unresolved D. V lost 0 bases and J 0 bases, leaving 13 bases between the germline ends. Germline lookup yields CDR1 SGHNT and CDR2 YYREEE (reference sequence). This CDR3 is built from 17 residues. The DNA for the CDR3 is TGTGCCAGCAGCTTGGAGTCGCCAGCTCGCTCTGGAAACACCATATATTTT. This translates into CASSLESPARSGNTIYF.

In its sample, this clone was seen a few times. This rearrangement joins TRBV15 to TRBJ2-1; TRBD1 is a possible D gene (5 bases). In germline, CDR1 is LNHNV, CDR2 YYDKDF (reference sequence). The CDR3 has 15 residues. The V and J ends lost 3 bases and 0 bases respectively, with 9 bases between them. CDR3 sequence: CATSRRQSSYNEQFF. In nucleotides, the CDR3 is TGTGCCACCAGCAGGCGACAGAGCTCCTACAATGAGCAGTTCTTC.

CDR3 amino acids: CASSAGLAGSETQYF. The CDR3 region has the DNA TGTGCCAGCAGCGCGGGACTAGCGGGATCAGAGACCCAGTACTTC. The chain recombines TRBV9 with TRBJ2-5; 13 positions match TRBD2. In germline, CDR1 is SGDLS, CDR2 YYNGEE. CDR3 length: 15 amino acids. The V segment lost 3 bases and the J segment 4 bases; nucleotides outside the gene matches: 3. Filled out from reference TRBV9 and TRBJ2-5, the complete variable domain reads DSGVTQTPKHLITATGQRVTLRCSPRSGDLSVYWYQQSLDQGLQFLIQYYNGEERAKGNILERFSAQQFPDLHSELNLSSLELGDSALYFCASSAGLAGSETQYFGPGTRLLVL.

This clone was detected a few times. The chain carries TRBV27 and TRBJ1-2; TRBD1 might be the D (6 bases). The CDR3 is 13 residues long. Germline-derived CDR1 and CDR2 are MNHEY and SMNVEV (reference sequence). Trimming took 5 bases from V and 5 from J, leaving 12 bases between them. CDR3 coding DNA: TGTGCCAGCAGTCAGGGGACTGCTTATGGCTACACCTTC. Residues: CASSQGTAYGYTF.

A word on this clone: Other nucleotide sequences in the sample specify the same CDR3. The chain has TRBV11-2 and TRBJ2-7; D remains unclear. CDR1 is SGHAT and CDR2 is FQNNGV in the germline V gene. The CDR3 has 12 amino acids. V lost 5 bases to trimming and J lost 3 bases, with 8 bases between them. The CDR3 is CASSPTNYEQYF. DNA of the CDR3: TGTGCCAGCAGCCCCACAAACTACGAGCAGTACTTC.

The CDR3 coding sequence is TGTGCCAGCAGCGGGGACAGGGGGAACACTGAAGCTTTCTTT. Translation gives CASSGDRGNTEAFF. The V and J genes are TRBV7-9 and TRBJ1-1; 10 bases align to TRBD1. The junction had 1 base not matched to a gene; V was cut back by 5 bases and J by 1 base. The CDR3 is made up of 14 amino acids. CDR1 SEHNR and CDR2 FQNEAQ come from the germline V gene (reference sequence).

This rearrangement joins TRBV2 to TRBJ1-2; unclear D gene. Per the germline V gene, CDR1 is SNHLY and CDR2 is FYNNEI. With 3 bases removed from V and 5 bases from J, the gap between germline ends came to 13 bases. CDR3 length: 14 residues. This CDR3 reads CASSDTGLGYGYTF. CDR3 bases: TGTGCCAGCAGTGATACGGGCCTGGGGTATGGCTACACCTTC.

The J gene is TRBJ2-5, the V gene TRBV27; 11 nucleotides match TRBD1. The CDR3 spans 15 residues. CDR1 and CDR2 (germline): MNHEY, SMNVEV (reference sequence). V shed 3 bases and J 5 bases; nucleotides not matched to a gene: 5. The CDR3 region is CASSFWTGGQETQYF. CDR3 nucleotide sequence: TGTGCCAGCAGTTTTTGGACAGGGGGCCAGGAGACCCAGTACTTC.

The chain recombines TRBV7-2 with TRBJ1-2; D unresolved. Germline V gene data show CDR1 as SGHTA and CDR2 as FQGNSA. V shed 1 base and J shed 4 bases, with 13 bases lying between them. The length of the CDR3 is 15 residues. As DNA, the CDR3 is TGTGCCAGCAGCTTAGACGAGGACTGGCCCTATGGCTACACCTTC. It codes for CASSLDEDWPYGYTF.

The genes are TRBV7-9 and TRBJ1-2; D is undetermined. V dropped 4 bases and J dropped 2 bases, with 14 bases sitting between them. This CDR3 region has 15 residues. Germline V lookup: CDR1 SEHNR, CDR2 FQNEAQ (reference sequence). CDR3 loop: CASSSPGSFNYGYTF. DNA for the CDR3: TGTGCCAGCAGCTCCCCGGGTTCATTCAACTATGGCTACACCTTC. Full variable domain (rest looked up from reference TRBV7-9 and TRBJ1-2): DTGVSQNPRHKITKRGQNVTFRCDPISEHNRLYWYRQTLGQGPEFLTYFQNEAQLEKSRLLSDRFSAERPKGSFSTLEIQRTEQGDSAMYLCASSSPGSFNYGYTFGSGTRLTVV.

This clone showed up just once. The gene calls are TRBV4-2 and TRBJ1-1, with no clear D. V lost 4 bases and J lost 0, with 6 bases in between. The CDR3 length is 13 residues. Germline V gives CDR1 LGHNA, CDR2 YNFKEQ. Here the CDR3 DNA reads TGTGCCAGCAGCCCTCGCATGAACACTGAAGCTTTCTTT. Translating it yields CASSPRMNTEAFF.

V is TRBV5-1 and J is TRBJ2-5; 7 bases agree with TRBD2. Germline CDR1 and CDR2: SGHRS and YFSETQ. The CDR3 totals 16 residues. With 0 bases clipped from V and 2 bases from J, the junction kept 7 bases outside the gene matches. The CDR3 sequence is CASSLEASGKQETQYF. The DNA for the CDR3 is TGCGCCAGCAGCTTGGAAGCTAGCGGCAAACAAGAGACCCAGTACTTC.

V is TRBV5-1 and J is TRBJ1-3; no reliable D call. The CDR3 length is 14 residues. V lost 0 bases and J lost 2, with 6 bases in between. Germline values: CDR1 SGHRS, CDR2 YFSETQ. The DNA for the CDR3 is TGCGCCAGCAGCTTGGAAGAAGCTGGAAACACCATATATTTT. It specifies CASSLEEAGNTIYF.

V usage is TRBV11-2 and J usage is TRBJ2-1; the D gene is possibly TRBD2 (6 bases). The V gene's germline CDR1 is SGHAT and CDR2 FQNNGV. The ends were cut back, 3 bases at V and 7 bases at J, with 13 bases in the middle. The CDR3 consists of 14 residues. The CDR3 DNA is TGTGCCAGCAGCTTCCCTCCGGGGGAGAATGAGCAGTTCTTC. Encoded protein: CASSFPPGENEQFF.

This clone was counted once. In nucleotides, the CDR3 is TGTGCCCGGGGCCCTCGTGGCTACACCTTC. It specifies CARGPRGYTF. The J gene is TRBJ1-2, the V gene TRBV27, with a possible D match to TRBD1 (5 bases). Germline CDR1 MNHEY, CDR2 SMNVEV (reference sequence). Trimming cost V 11 bases and J 7 bases, with 11 bases left between them. The length of the CDR3 is 10 residues.

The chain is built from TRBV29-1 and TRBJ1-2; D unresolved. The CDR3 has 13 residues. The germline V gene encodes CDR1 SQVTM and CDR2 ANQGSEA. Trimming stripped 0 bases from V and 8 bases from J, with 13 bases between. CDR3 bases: TGCAGCGTTGAAGATGACCAGAGGCCCGGCTACACCTTC. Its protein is CSVEDDQRPGYTF.

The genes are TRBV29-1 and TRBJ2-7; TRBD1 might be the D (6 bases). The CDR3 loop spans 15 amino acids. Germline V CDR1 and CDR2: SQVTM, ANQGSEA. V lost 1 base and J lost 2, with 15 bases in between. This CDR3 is CSVEVLGTHTYEQYF. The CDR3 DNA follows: TGCAGCGTTGAAGTGCTAGGGACACATACCTACGAGCAGTACTTC.

As DNA, the CDR3 is TGCGCCAGCAGCGCCACAGGGTCGACGTCCTCTGGAAACACCATATATTTT. Amino acid sequence: CASSATGSTSSGNTIYF. The chain combines TRBV5-1 with TRBJ1-3; D is perhaps TRBD1 (6 bases). The germline gives CDR1 SGHRS, CDR2 YFSETQ. Trimming left V 4 bases short and J 0 bases short, with 17 bases between. The CDR3 totals 17 residues.

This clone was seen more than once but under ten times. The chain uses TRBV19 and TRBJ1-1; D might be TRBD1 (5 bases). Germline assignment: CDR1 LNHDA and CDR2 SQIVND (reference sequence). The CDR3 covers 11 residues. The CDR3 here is CAGGSHTEAFF. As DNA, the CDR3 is TGTGCTGGGGGGAGCCACACTGAAGCTTTCTTT.

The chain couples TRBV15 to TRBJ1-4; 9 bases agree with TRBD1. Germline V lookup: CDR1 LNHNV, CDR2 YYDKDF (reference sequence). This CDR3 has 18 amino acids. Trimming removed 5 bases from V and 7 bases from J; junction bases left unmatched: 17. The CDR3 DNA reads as TGTGCCACCAGCTCACCCCCGGGACAGGGCACGGAGTTTGAAAAACTGTTTTTT. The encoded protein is CATSSPPGQGTEFEKLFF.

The CDR3: CASSLGAGAHEKLFF. The CDR3 DNA follows: TGTGCCAGCAGCTTAGGGGCAGGGGCGCATGAAAAACTGTTTTTT. The V gene is TRBV7-2, the J gene TRBJ1-4; the D gene is possibly TRBD1 (6 bases). Trimming removed 1 base from V and 6 bases from J, with 12 bases in between. The CDR3 totals 15 residues. CDR1 is SGHTA and CDR2 is FQGNSA in the germline V gene.

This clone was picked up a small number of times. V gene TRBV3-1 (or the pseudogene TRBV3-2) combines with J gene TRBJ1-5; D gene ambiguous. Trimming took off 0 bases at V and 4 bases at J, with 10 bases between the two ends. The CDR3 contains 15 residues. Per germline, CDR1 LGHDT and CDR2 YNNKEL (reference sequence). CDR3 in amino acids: CASSQDLGRNQPQHF. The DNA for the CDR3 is TGTGCCAGCAGCCAAGATCTGGGCAGGAATCAGCCCCAGCATTTT.